This TCR beta chain was sequenced in a study of cytomegalovirus exposure and HLA in healthy donors (dated by TCRdb to 2016 to 2017). Regarding the research as a whole: According to an earlier analysis of several hundred of the donors, about 179 million T cells yielded 90 million to 130 million unique TCR beta sequences and 276 Gb of sequence data. An early release covering roughly 640 HLA-typed donors comprised 300 to 350 gigabases of sequencing data and around 86 million unique TCR sequences. The genetic ancestry cluster associated with self-reported Caucasian donors included around four fifths of the approximately 410 genotyped donors. The study aimed to test whether signatures of past pathogen exposure could be identified by cataloging public T cell receptors. The study used immunosequencing to profile the T cell repertoires of 666 subjects and linked those repertoires to cytomegalovirus serostatus. Along with the roughly 710-subject first cohort, a separate validation cohort of over a hundred different subjects was used. To predict cytomegalovirus infection status, the study brought together high-throughput TCR immunosequencing, statistical association of individual TCRs with disease status, and machine learning. In a later analysis, previously published TCR beta repertoires from hundreds of donors were re-analyzed and high-resolution HLA genotyping was added so that TCR occurrence patterns could be studied. Rather than using new phenotypic data, the later analysis identified candidate immune exposures from TCR beta sequences and from how often those sequences occurred across donors. In an earlier analysis of roughly 580 of the donors, high-throughput TCR beta sequencing was used to judge whether each TCR beta V gene segment behaved as functional or pseudogenic. Alongside the repertoire data, information on donor age, sex, ethnicity and CMV serostatus was compiled. In a later genetic analysis, genome-wide SNP genotypes for about 55% of the 666 donors were used, and that subset was treated as a discovery cohort. Every discovery cohort repertoire had been produced on one sequencing platform. Class I and class II HLA loci were covered by the typing at four-digit resolution. Typing coverage differed by locus: A, B, C, DRB1 and DQB1 were typed in about 620-640 donors, DQA1 in 500 to 550, DPA1 in 600 to 610, and DPB1 in about 450. Four or five DR-DQ haplotypes were treated as single units for association and clustering because of strong linkage in the cohort. On average, roughly 240,000 unique TCR beta nucleotide sequences were sequenced per donor among several hundred genotyped donors of the cohort, with 15% to 20% of those sequences being non-productive. What the research found in general, with its limitations: Linkage disequilibrium might explain the correlated functional status among segregating V segments, but an unknown experimental factor could not be ruled out. Sequencing depth was assumed to be roughly uniform across donors in the presence/absence analyses, though that assumption may not hold. According to a later analysis, TCR association rates differed among HLA loci, with DRB1 alleles showing the most associated TCRs and HLA-C alleles showing the fewest. This cohort had only TCR beta chains sequenced, and the lack of alpha or paired-chain data limited which features could be detected. In a later analysis, 16,951 TCR beta sequences were associated with specific HLA alleles at a false discovery rate of 0.05. In a later analysis, HLA-associated TCR beta chains were found to be more clonally expanded and to have lower generation probabilities than equally common non-associated chains. Three of the identified cytomegalovirus-associated TCR beta chains were confirmed in vitro to be specific for cytomegalovirus antigens. The study gave a list of 150 to 200 TCR beta chains associated with cytomegalovirus. In a later analysis, several top co-occurrence clusters were reported to appear linked to parvovirus B19, influenza, CMV and Epstein-Barr virus. The only immune exposure information available for the cohort was CMV serostatus. Because HLA typing was missing for some donors at each locus, association tests included only the typed subset. While some public TCRs were present in many individuals, most TCR sequences turned up only very rarely across donors. In both the original and validation cohorts, the classifier was reported to diagnose cytomegalovirus status with high specificity and sensitivity. In a later genetic analysis, a missense DCLRE1C variant was associated with V-gene and J-gene trimming of TCR beta chains, and the association was replicated in an independent cohort. Because counts were too low, some 17 rarely observed V segments, including chromosome 9 orphons, were left out of the earlier analysis of about 500 of the donors. A further reported finding was that TCR beta sequences accurately predicted the HLA-A and HLA-B alleles for most subjects in the first cohort. According to a later genetic analysis, donors in an Asian-associated ancestry cluster had fewer N-insertions in productive TCRs than the approximately 700-donor mean. The 87-base-pair reads could not distinguish some IMGT-functional V segments, including TRBV6-2 and TRBV6-3, so those segments were excluded. The sequencing pipeline was judged likely to have produced a cluster of highly shared sequence variants as a technical artifact. When HLA alleles, especially DR and DQ, strongly co-occurred, TCR associations were difficult to assign to individual alleles. It was suggested by the authors that the approach could potentially be generalized to other disease states and immunological phenotypes. In an earlier analysis of under 600 of the donors, most TCR beta V segments were observed in productive rearrangements about 87% or about 30% of the time, broadly matching IMGT annotations. In a later analysis, most CMV-associated TCR beta chains were found to appear HLA-restricted, with HLA associations seemingly driven largely by CMV exposure.

In total, fewer than 750 healthy bone marrow donors made up the cohort. All cohort members were sampled while nominally healthy, although unrecorded immune exposures were likely present. The donor tested CMV seropositive and was one of the 289 seropositive cohort members. A peripheral blood sample was collected from each donor, and TCR beta sequencing was performed on peripheral blood mononuclear cells. Genomic DNA extraction from the blood cell samples was performed with the Qiagen DNeasy Blood Extraction Kit. The library relied on the immunoSEQ multiplex PCR assay. For the multiplex PCR, a mixture combining 60 forward primers for TCR Vbeta segments and 13 reverse primers for TCR Jbeta segments was used. Amplification of the CDR3 region of rearranged TCR beta genes was performed with a multiplex PCR assay on genomic DNA. The Illumina HiSeq System was used to sequence the amplified TCR beta libraries as 87-base-pair reads. The paper's processing steps were these. A later analysis tallied 70 million to 100 million unique TCR beta chains across the 650 to 750 repertoires, and approximately 12 million of those chains were shared by two or more donors. To remove PCR and sequencing errors, raw reads were error-corrected and collapsed into unique sequences using a nearest-neighbor algorithm that merged closely related sequences. V, D and J gene segments were assigned by aligning CDR3 sequences to IMGT reference sequences. For a sequence to be retained, a match of at least six nucleotides was required to both a V gene segment and a J gene segment. Rearrangements were called productive when the CDR3 lacked stop codons and stayed in frame with V and J; all others were non-productive. Following IMGT convention, CDR3 was defined as the stretch from the second conserved V-encoded cysteine up to the conserved J-encoded phenylalanine. The earlier analysis of approximately 590 of the donors excluded any sequence lacking an unambiguous match to a single V gene segment. In an earlier analysis of a few hundred of the donors, a V segment was called functional when productive rearrangements were above 56.7%, and segregating when the standard deviation between donors exceeded 5%. To diagnose cytomegalovirus status from the catalog of TCR beta chain sequences, a statistical classification framework was built. In a later analysis, V and J genes were assigned by comparing TCR nucleotide sequences against IMGT/GENE-DB human TR gene sequences. Using the TCRdist pipeline, a later analysis assigned CDR3 sequences along with most-parsimonious VDJ recombination scenarios. In a later analysis, each TCR beta chain was defined by its CDR3 amino acid sequence together with its V-gene family, and reads lacking a unique V-gene family were excluded. In a later analysis, 550 to 650 highly shared, low-generation-probability nucleotide sequences were removed to address suspected cross-contamination and a sequencing artifact. In a later analysis, a clonal expansion index for each public chain was calculated from normalized within-repertoire ranks of inferred template counts. Generation probabilities in a later analysis came from a VDJ recombination model fitted to out-of-frame rearrangements, and those results were checked against IGoR. In a later analysis, hypergeometric tests were used to score TCR-TCR, TCR-HLA and TCR-CMV co-occurrence, with a repertoire-size bias correction applied to TCR pairs. False discovery rates were estimated in a later analysis by permuting HLA or CMV assignments 20 times. In a later analysis, co-occurring TCRs were grouped with DBSCAN, and TCRdist sequence similarity was added when clustering was performed within HLA-allele-positive subsets. Repertoires with fewer than 30,000 or more than 120,000 public chains, plus five repertoires with anomalous nucleotide sharing, were excluded from co-occurrence clustering. Held by TCRdb, this immuneACCESS table contains in-frame sequences only and omits some clones. Under half of the omission traces to an unresolved V gene where checked; the cause of the rest is unknown. V and J calls and clone size come straight from that table; D and trimming were deduced from the DNA. For this sample the table gives under 120,000 clones, of which around two thirds were detected only once. The ten largest clones represent approximately 3.8% of the sample.

From a lookup of the germline V gene, CDR1 and CDR2 are SGHRS and YFSETQ. Counted from cysteine to phenylalanine, this CDR3 has 14 amino acids. Only the CDR3 portion is preserved as DNA: 42 bases, with reading frame beginning at the first base. V loses 1 base, J loses 4 bases, and the germline ends lie 11 bases apart. This clone was observed a single time. No antigen is known for it. No base quality information exists; no much larger clone differs at one position. This clonotype originated in a man younger than 45 in good health and CMV-seropositive. Sequencing was performed on PBMCs. In this chain, TRBV5-1 is recombined with TRBJ2-5, with a tentative D gene TRBD2 over 6 matching bases. The DNA reads TGCGCCAGCAGCTTGTCGGGGGATGGAGAGACCCAGTACTTC. The translation is CASSLSGDGETQYF.